Described below is a single T cell receptor (beta chain) sequence and its context. The data belong to a study of cytomegalovirus exposure and HLA in healthy donors. The PCR contained 60 Vbeta and 13 Jbeta primers. The repertoire was sequenced with immunoSEQ multiplex PCR; TCRdb's copy has only in-frame clones and lacks some. Here the sample spans about 180,000 clones, 76% being singletons. The sample taken for sequencing was PBMCs. This receptor was taken from a man younger than 35 in good health and CMV-seronegative.

In nucleotides, the CDR3 is TGTGCCTGGAGTGTACTAACAGGGGGCTTAACTAATGAAAAACTGTTTTTT. Its protein product is CAWSVLTGGLTNEKLFF. The chain has TRBV30 and TRBJ1-4, with 9 positions matching TRBD1. The CDR3 is made up of 17 amino acids. After removal of 0 bases from V and 1 base from J, the junction contained 6 bases not matched to a gene. Germline V gene sequence: CDR1 GTSNPN, CDR2 SVGIG (reference sequence).